The 3 T cell receptor beta chains below were found in one sample sequenced in a study of T cells in Graves' hyperthyroidism and ophthalmopathy. Amplified TCR beta CDR3 regions derived from RNA transcripts. A first-round RT-PCR of the TCR CDR3 used the HTBI primer set. Each CDR3 protein is one row after TCRdb ran MiXCR on the multiplex PCR reads. The sample has roughly 570,000 distinct CDR3 sequences, 40% to 55% seen once. Sample: peripheral blood or thyroid tissue (not recorded which). Receptors originate from a woman between 18 and 29 years old with Graves' hyperthyroidism.

The chain recombines TRBV7-3 with TRBJ1-4; D perhaps matches TRBD1 (5 bases). V lost 4 bases, J lost 8 bases, and 14 bases lay in between. Per germline, CDR1 SGHTA and CDR2 FQGTGA. CDR3 size: 14 residues. This chain's CDR3 is CASSYGGGREKLFF. The CDR3 bases are TGTGCCAGCAGCTACGGGGGGGGTAGGGAAAAACTGTTTTTT.

CDR3 amino acids: CASSFAGGTDTQYF. CDR3 DNA: TGCGCCAGCAGTTTCGCCGGGGGCACAGATACGCAGTATTTT. This chain connects TRBV5-1 to TRBJ1-5, with D tentatively TRBD2 (5 bases). The J call may be wrong; the DNA end is better matched by TRBJ2-3. CDR1 is SGHRS and CDR2 is YFSETQ in the germline V gene. The CDR3 spans 14 residues.

This clonotype has a handful of counts. CDR3 amino acids: CASRISGGSSYEQYF. Here the CDR3 DNA reads TGTGCCAGCAGAATTTCGGGCGGGAGCTCCTACGAGCAGTACTTC. The gene calls are TRBV10-3 and TRBJ2-7; 7 bases align to TRBD2. CDR1 is ENHRY and CDR2 is SYGVKD in the germline V gene. V shed 10 bases, J shed 0 bases, and the junction held 12 bases outside the gene matches. The CDR3 covers 15 residues.